This TCR beta chain was obtained from a study of human versus mouse CDR3 diversity and MHC coevolution. Overall study context: Valid reads per sample ranged from roughly 5.5 x 10^6 to 1.8 x 10^7.

Measured with immunoSEQ multiplex PCR; TCRdb has only the in-frame clones, and not every one. The sample has just under 60,000 clones; around 94% are singletons. The V gene end was trimmed by 11 bases and the J gene end by 5 bases; junction bases not matched to a gene: 13. Germline assignment: CDR1 MNHNS and CDR2 SASEGT. The CDR3 length is 14 residues. Sequenced: naive CD4+ T cells from blood. The subset is: CD45RO-negative CD62L-positive naive CD4 T cells. The chain has TRBV6-1 and TRBJ2-5; 8 bases are a match to TRBD2. This TCR derives from a person in their sixties in good health. CDR3 in DNA: TGTGCCGGGGAAGGAGCGGGAGCGGGGGAGACCCAGTACTTC. Encoded protein: CAGEGAGAGETQYF.